This entry is about one T cell receptor beta chain. These data originate in a study of blood T cell repertoires in COVID-19. Study overall: Specimens from acute and convalescent COVID-19 originated in the United States, Italy and Spain. The analysed material was cDNA or gDNA that came from T cells, B-cell-depleted T cells, or PBMCs.

Source study methods: Reference gene primer amplification yielded estimated nucleated cell counts. Sequencing was performed with immunoSEQ multiplex PCR; in TCRdb, only in-frame clones are kept and a portion is missing. D and trimming come from the DNA, and the V and J calls and clone size come from that table. The sample contains over 200,000 clones, approximately 90% of which appear only once. V was trimmed by 3 bases and J by 1 base, leaving 9 bases between them. This CDR3 has 14 residues. CDR1 is KGHSH and CDR2 is LQKENI in the germline V gene. The sequenced sample consisted of peripheral blood. This TCR was recovered from a woman aged 40 to 50 who had recovered from COVID-19. The V call is TRBV18, the J call TRBJ1-1; no clear D. The DNA of the CDR3 is TGTGCCAGCTCACCCCAGTGGTGGAACACTGAAGCTTTCTTT. Its translation is CASSPQWWNTEAFF.